The rows below give T cell receptor beta chains drawn from one sample of a study of T cells in tuberculosis. Assay used: immunoSEQ multiplex PCR; TCRdb lists only in-frame clones, some missing. In the table there are 40,000 to 45,000 clones, nearly 95% of which are singletons. The sample was PBMCs. Every receptor here comes from a donor aged 10-29 years with latent tuberculosis or without tuberculosis infection. CDR3s include the opening cysteine and the closing phenylalanine or tryptophan. Each record gives: D gene, CDR3 length, V gene, clone size, J gene, CDR3 DNA, CDR3 protein. A D gene is named only where the DNA matches it firmly. Some rows mark clone size as missing; the rest say once, few, many or name a class of expanded clone.

.	12	TRBV6-6	.	TRBJ2-2	TGTGCCAGCAGCAGGGGAAGCGGGGAGCTGTTTTTT	CASSRGSGELFF
.	13	TRBV19	.	TRBJ2-1	TGTGCCAGTAGTCCAAACCCGGTTGAGGAGCAGTTCTTC	CASSPNPVEEQFF
TRBD2	14	TRBV30	once	TRBJ2-1	TGTGCCTGGAGTGTAAAGGGTAGCGGGAGTAATCAGTTCTTC	CAWSVKGSGSNQFF
TRBD1	16	TRBV11-2	.	TRBJ1-1	TGTGCCAGCAGCTTAGACGATTACAGGGGGGACACTGAAGCTTTCTTT	CASSLDDYRGDTEAFF
TRBD1	13	TRBV6-1	.	TRBJ1-2	TGTGCCAGCGGCCCGACAGGGGGCTATGGCTACACCTTC	CASGPTGGYGYTF
TRBD1	13	TRBV5-1	.	TRBJ2-2	TGCGCCGTCCGGGACAGGGACACCGGGGAGCTGTTTTTT	CAVRDRDTGELFF
.	16	TRBV7-9	.	TRBJ2-7	TGTGCCAGCAGCTTCCGCTCTTCAGGCGTCCTATACGAGCAGTACTTC	CASSFRSSGVLYEQYF
TRBD2	15	TRBV27	.	TRBJ2-7	TGTGCCAGCAGTTTCTCTAAGGCGGGGGACTACGAGCAGTACTTC	CASSFSKAGDYEQYF
.	13	TRBV25-1	.	TRBJ1-2	TGTGCCAGCAGCAACCCAGGTGACTATGGCTACACCTTC	CASSNPGDYGYTF
.	13	TRBV19	once	TRBJ2-2	TGTGCCAGTAGTGAGGGATACACCGGGGAGCTGTTTTTT	CASSEGYTGELFF
.	12	TRBV6-5	.	TRBJ2-3	TGTGCCAGCAGTTACGGCGGTGGTACGCAGTATTTT	CASSYGGGTQYF
.	14	TRBV6-5	.	TRBJ2-1	TGTGCCAGCATGCCCCCCTCCCGCGTACCAAAGCAGTTCTTC	CASMPPSRVPKQFF
.	13	TRBV7-2	.	TRBJ1-1	TGTGCCAGCAGCCGAGACAGCGGGACTGAAGCTTTCTTT	CASSRDSGTEAFF
TRBD2	17	TRBV9	.	TRBJ2-3	TGTGCCAGCAGCGTAGAGGGACTAGCGTGGGGAGGGGATACGCAGTATTTT	CASSVEGLAWGGDTQYF
.	16	TRBV7-2	.	TRBJ2-5	TGTGCCAGCAGCTTAAACCAACCGGGGACACAAGAGACCCAGTACTTC	CASSLNQPGTQETQYF
.	16	TRBV7-8	.	TRBJ1-5	TGTGCCAGCACCCTTTCCCTTGCCCGGAGCAATCAGCCCCAGCATTTT	CASTLSLARSNQPQHF
.	15	TRBV11-2	few	TRBJ2-1	TGTGCCAGCAGCTTAATCAAAGCGCTTTACAATGAGCAGTTCTTC	CASSLIKALYNEQFF
.	13	TRBV19	.	TRBJ2-7	TGTGCCAGTAGTCAAGGGGCGCCGTACGAGCAGTACTTC	CASSQGAPYEQYF
TRBD1	13	TRBV29-1	.	TRBJ2-1	TGCAGCGTTGGGACAGGGTCCTACAATGAGCAGTTCTTC	CSVGTGSYNEQFF
TRBD1	13	TRBV6-6	.	TRBJ1-2	TGTGCCAGCAGTTACTCGACAGGGGTAGGCTACACCTTC	CASSYSTGVGYTF
.	14	TRBV5-1	.	TRBJ1-1	TGCGCCAGCAGCTTACCCCGGAGCAACACTGAAGCTTTCTTT	CASSLPRSNTEAFF
.	14	TRBV5-5	.	TRBJ1-1	TGTGCCAGCAGCCCCCAATGGGGGGACACTGAAGCTTTCTTT	CASSPQWGDTEAFF
TRBD2	16	TRBV10-3	.	TRBJ2-5	TGTGCCATCAGCCCACCCTTGCTAGCGGACCAAGAGACCCAGTACTTC	CAISPPLLADQETQYF
.	13	TRBV28	few	TRBJ1-5	TGTGCCAGCAGTTTGCAGGGTCCGAAGCCCCAGCATTTT	CASSLQGPKPQHF
.	19	TRBV4-1	.	TRBJ1-3	TGCGCCAGCAGCCAAGAAGACCGCTTCGGCAGGGCCTCTGGAAACACCATATATTTT	CASSQEDRFGRASGNTIYF
TRBD1	15	TRBV9	.	TRBJ1-6	TGTGCCAGCAGCACGACTCCAGGACAGGATTCACCCCTCCACTTT	CASSTTPGQDSPLHF
.	15	TRBV6-1	.	TRBJ1-5	TGTGCCAGCAGTGAGACGGGGGTTTGGGGTCAGCCCCAGCATTTT	CASSETGVWGQPQHF
TRBD1	14	TRBV19	.	TRBJ1-5	TGTGCCAGTAGTGTCGACAGGGACGGTCAGCCCCAGCATTTT	CASSVDRDGQPQHF
TRBD2	15	TRBV5-6	.	TRBJ2-2	TGTGCCAGCAGCTTGGAAGCTAGCGGGACCGGGGAGCTGTTTTTT	CASSLEASGTGELFF
TRBD1	15	TRBV6-5	.	TRBJ2-7	TGTGCCAGCAGTCCGCCAGGCGGACAGGGAAGAGGGCAGTACTTC	CASSPPGGQGRGQYF
.	15	TRBV5-6	.	TRBJ1-4	TGTGCCAGCAGCTTCCGGCGGCCCTATAATGAAAAACTGTTTTTT	CASSFRRPYNEKLFF
.	15	TRBV7-2	.	TRBJ1-2	TGTGCCAGCAGCTTAGACGCAGGACAGACTGATGGCTACACCTTC	CASSLDAGQTDGYTF
TRBD1	15	TRBV5-4	.	TRBJ2-3	TGTGCCAGCAGCTTGGCCGGGCAGGGGGAGAATACGCAGTATTTT	CASSLAGQGENTQYF
TRBD2	15	TRBV27	.	TRBJ2-5	TGTGCCAGCAGTTTCCAGCGGGGGGTACAAGAGACCCAGTACTTC	CASSFQRGVQETQYF
TRBD1	14	TRBV27	.	TRBJ1-2	TGTGCCAGCAGCCTATACCGGGACAGGGGCGGCTACACCTTC	CASSLYRDRGGYTF
.	15	TRBV7-9	.	TRBJ1-2	TGTGCCAGCAGCTTCGGGGTAGGACCATGGTATGGCTACACCTTC	CASSFGVGPWYGYTF
.	17	TRBV18	.	TRBJ1-1	TGTGCCAGCTCACCCCAGGTCCCCCCTCTAGGGACTACTGAAGCTTTCTTT	CASSPQVPPLGTTEAFF
.	13	TRBV7-2	.	TRBJ2-1	TGTGCCAGCAGCTTATTTAGTCACAATGAGCAGTTCTTC	CASSLFSHNEQFF
.	16	TRBV21-1	.	TRBJ2-5	TGTGCCAGCAGGCGTGAGCACCGGGACAGCCAAGAGACCCAGTACTTC	CASRREHRDSQETQYF
TRBD1	15	TRBV18	.	TRBJ1-2	TGTGCCAGCTCACCATTGGGACAGGGGGCGAATGGCTACACCTTC	CASSPLGQGANGYTF
.	14	TRBV19	.	TRBJ1-4	TGTGCCAGTAGTATTACAGCCGCAGACCTAAAACTGTTTTTT	CASSITAADLKLFF
TRBD2	16	TRBV11-3	.	TRBJ2-1	TGTGCCAGCAGCTTAAGGTTAGCGGGAGGTTGGGATGAGCAGTTCTTC	CASSLRLAGGWDEQFF
TRBD1	17	TRBV7-2	few	TRBJ1-2	TGTGCCAGCAGCTCCTACGGGACAGGGCCGTATGGCTATGGCTACACCTTC	CASSSYGTGPYGYGYTF
.	14	TRBV19	.	TRBJ2-4	TGTGCCAGTAGTACCTTTATGGGAGAAAACATTCAGTACTTC	CASSTFMGENIQYF
.	14	TRBV19	.	TRBJ1-3	TGTGCCAGTAGCTTGGACTACTCTGGAAACACCATATATTTT	CASSLDYSGNTIYF
.	15	TRBV13	.	TRBJ1-2	TGTGCCAGCAGCTCGGGTGTTATGTTGGTGGATGGCTACACCTTC	CASSSGVMLVDGYTF